Listed below are T cell receptor beta chains from one sample, sequenced in a study of T cells after yellow fever vaccination. TCRdb re-derived calls from the 5' RACE reads in MiXCR, one entry per CDR3 protein. The sample lists roughly 240,000 distinct CDR3 sequences, more than 6.5% occurring once. The material was CD4+ T cells sorted from PBMCs, obtained on the day of the yellow fever booster vaccination. The receptors come from a man younger than 40 who received the YFV17D yellow fever vaccine. Both conserved end residues are part of each CDR3. The D gene is left open where the match is weak. The size of a clone is reported for some rows only, either as once, few or many, or as a class for expanded clones.

size,D,V,J,CDR3,DNA
many,TRBD1,TRBV27,TRBJ2-3,CASSLYRDSRQYF,TGTGCCAGCAGTTTATACAGGGACAGCCGGCAGTATTTT
many,TRBD1,TRBV18,TRBJ2-5,CASSPPVQGSETQYF,TGTGCCAGCTCACCACCGGTACAGGGGTCGGAGACCCAGTACTTC
NA,TRBD1,TRBV7-9,TRBJ2-7,CASSLLSDRGHEQYF,TGTGCCAGCAGCTTACTTTCGGACAGGGGCCACGAGCAGTACTTC
NA,TRBD2,TRBV5-4,TRBJ2-1,CASSSKSSSGDEQFF,TGTGCCAGCAGCTCCAAGTCCTCTAGCGGGGATGAGCAGTTCTTC
NA,NA,TRBV5-1,TRBJ1-6,CASSRERQGKASPLHF,TGCGCCAGCAGCCGGGAGCGACAAGGGAAGGCCTCACCCCTCCACTTT
NA,TRBD2,TRBV20-1,TRBJ2-1,CSARAASGRWNQQFF,TGCAGTGCTAGGGCCGCCAGCGGGAGGTGGAATCAGCAGTTCTTC
many,TRBD2,TRBV6-1,TRBJ2-3,CASRTGTNAPAQYF,TGTGCCAGCAGAACCGGGACTAACGCCCCAGCGCAGTATTTT
once,TRBD1,TRBV7-2,TRBJ1-1,CASGTALNTEAFF,TGTGCCAGCGGGACAGCCCTGAACACTGAAGCTTTCTTT
few,NA,TRBV20-1,TRBJ2-7,CSARGGAGAYEQYF,TGCAGTGCCCGGGGCGGGGCCGGAGCCTACGAGCAGTACTTC
few,TRBD2,TRBV3-1,TRBJ2-7,CASSQTPGTRGYEQYF,TGTGCCAGCAGCCAGACCCCCGGGACTAGAGGTTACGAGCAGTACTTC
NA,NA,TRBV29-1,TRBJ1-3,CSAKSGTHPGNTIYF,TGCAGCGCTAAATCCGGGACACACCCTGGAAACACCATATATTTT
NA,TRBD1,TRBV18,TRBJ1-2,CASSPPGQGSYGYTF,TGTGCCAGCTCGCCTCCGGGACAGGGGTCCTATGGCTACACCTTC
few,NA,TRBV5-1,TRBJ2-1,CASSLAQNRDEQFF,TGCGCCAGCAGCTTGGCTCAGAACAGGGATGAGCAGTTCTTC
many,NA,TRBV18,TRBJ2-5,CASSPPGGGGKTQYF,TGTGCCAGCTCACCACCGGGAGGAGGCGGAAAGACCCAGTACTTC
many,TRBD1,TRBV24-1,TRBJ2-2,CASGQDHTGELFF,TGTGCCTCCGGACAGGACCACACCGGGGAGCTGTTTTTT
few,NA,TRBV6-2/TRBV6-3,TRBJ2-7,CASSYLSGSYEQYF,TGTGCCAGCAGTTACCTTTCAGGTTCCTACGAGCAGTACTTC
NA,NA,TRBV7-2,TRBJ1-3,CASSPERGSSGNTIYF,TGTGCCAGCAGCCCAGAGCGGGGGAGCTCTGGAAACACCATATATTTT
many,NA,TRBV7-8,TRBJ2-3,CASSLDAGLTDTQYF,TGTGCCAGCAGCTTAGATGCCGGCCTCACAGATACGCAGTATTTT
NA,TRBD2,TRBV27,TRBJ2-7,CASGTTTSGPYEQYF,TGTGCCAGCGGTACTACGACTAGCGGCCCCTACGAGCAGTACTTC
few,NA,TRBV21-1,TRBJ1-1,CARRGPNTEAFF,TGTGCCAGAAGGGGGCCGAACACTGAAGCTTTCTTT
few,TRBD1,TRBV27,TRBJ2-5,CASSLETGGRETQYF,TGTGCCAGCAGTTTAGAGACAGGGGGCCGTGAGACCCAGTACTTC
few,TRBD2,TRBV9,TRBJ2-1,CASSVDSGGPGNEQFF,TGTGCCAGCAGCGTAGATAGCGGGGGGCCAGGCAATGAGCAGTTCTTC
many,NA,TRBV18,TRBJ1-2,CASSPPLGLGYTF,TGTGCCAGCTCACCACCGCTAGGGCTCGGCTACACCTTC
NA,NA,TRBV18,TRBJ2-1,CASSRVGDSYNEQFF,TGTGCCAGCTCACGGGTAGGGGACTCCTACAATGAGCAGTTCTTC
NA,TRBD2,TRBV20-1,TRBJ2-1,CSASAEASGIDEQFF,TGCAGTGCTAGTGCGGAGGCTAGCGGTATTGATGAGCAGTTCTTC
NA,TRBD1,TRBV6-5,TRBJ2-7,CASSTRTGGTYEQYF,TGTGCCAGCAGTACCCGGACAGGGGGCACCTACGAGCAGTACTTC
few,NA,TRBV7-9,TRBJ2-5,CASSLATPGPETQYF,TGTGCCAGCAGCTTAGCGACACCGGGACCGGAGACCCAGTACTTC
few,TRBD2,TRBV7-2,TRBJ2-7,CASSPRLAVSSYEQYF,TGTGCCAGCAGCCCTCGACTAGCTGTAAGCTCCTACGAGCAGTACTTC
few,NA,TRBV11-2,TRBJ1-1,CASSLTRGNTEAFF,TGTGCCAGCAGCCTGACAAGGGGTAACACTGAAGCTTTCTTT